The rows below give T cell receptor beta chains drawn from one sample of a study of OX40 agonist ivuxolimab in advanced cancers. Data came from immunoSEQ multiplex PCR; TCRdb stores just in-frame clones and leaves some out. The sample consists of over 30,000 clones, 88% of them appearing once. The specimen comprised CD4+ or CD8+ T cells sorted from blood, sampled in a trial of the OX40 agonist ivuxolimab. Receptors were obtained from an adult with an advanced solid tumor such as melanoma, head and neck, liver or kidney cancer. Each CDR3 is given with its conserved first and last residue. A D gene is named only where the DNA matches it firmly.

cdr3_nt cdr3_aa d_call j_call v_call
TGTGCCAGCTCCCTTGGGTGGGAGCCTGCCTATCTAGCCAAAAACATTCAGTACTTC CASSLGWEPAYLAKNIQYF - TRBJ2-4 TRBV7-5
TGTGCCAGCAGCCTACTAGCGGGAAGGGTAAGGGGGTACAATGAGCAGTTCTTC CASSLLAGRVRGYNEQFF TRBD2 TRBJ2-1 TRBV7-9
TGTGCCAGCAGCCGGGCGATAGCGGGGGAGACCCAGTACTTC CASSRAIAGETQYF TRBD2 TRBJ2-5 TRBV27
TGTGCCAGCAGCTTGCCGGGGGAGCAGGCCAATGAGCAGTTCTTC CASSLPGEQANEQFF - TRBJ2-1 TRBV5-4
TGTGCCAGCAGCCCACGACTTGTTTTGAACACCGGGGAGCTGTTTTTT CASSPRLVLNTGELFF - TRBJ2-2 TRBV7-9
TGTGCCAGCAGTTTAATGGTCCGCTCCTACGAGCAGTACTTC CASSLMVRSYEQYF - TRBJ2-7 TRBV27
TGTGCCGGACAGACAGCTAACTATGGCTACACCTTC CAGQTANYGYTF - TRBJ1-2 TRBV6-6
TGCAGTGCTAGTACAGCGGGGGCCCAGTACTTC CSASTAGAQYF TRBD2 TRBJ2-5 TRBV20-1
TGTGCCAGTAGTAACACAGGGGTGAACACTGAAGCTTTCTTT CASSNTGVNTEAFF TRBD1 TRBJ1-1 TRBV19
TGTGCCTGGAGGACCGGGCCCTATAATTCACCCCTCCACTTT CAWRTGPYNSPLHF - TRBJ1-6 TRBV30
TGCGCCAGCAGCTACAGGGCCCCGAACACCGGGGAGCTGTTTTTT CASSYRAPNTGELFF - TRBJ2-2 TRBV5-1
TGTGCCACGTCAAAGACAGGGCCCCTTTATGGCTACACCTTC CATSKTGPLYGYTF TRBD1 TRBJ1-2 TRBV2
TGTGCCAGCAGCCCAATTGGCGGGGAGCTGTTTTTT CASSPIGGELFF - TRBJ2-2 TRBV7-7
TGTGCCAGCAGCTTAGCGGGAGGGCCCTTCGAGCAGTACTTC CASSLAGGPFEQYF TRBD2 TRBJ2-7 TRBV7-9
TGTGCCACCAGTCTTAGCTCCTACGAGCAGTACTTC CATSLSSYEQYF - TRBJ2-7 TRBV15
TGCGCCAGCAGCCGGGGACTAGCGGGCAATGAGCAGTTCTTC CASSRGLAGNEQFF TRBD2 TRBJ2-1 TRBV5-1
TGTGCCAGCAGCGCGAGGGACAGGGGGTCCTACGAGCAGTACTTC CASSARDRGSYEQYF TRBD1 TRBJ2-7 TRBV9